The clone carrying this TCR beta chain was counted at least ten times. Its matching antigen is unknown. Preparation of the TCRbeta library was carried out with unique molecular identifiers. A single record per CDR3 protein comes from TCRdb applying MiXCR to the PCR reads. This sample has over 90,000 distinct CDR3 sequences; approximately 5.4% occur once, and the top ten carry about 6.1%. These data are taken from a study of T-cell reconstitution after alpha-beta-depleted transplantation in children. Study-wide results and limits: T cells produced anew were the main source of T-cell counts and diversity one year after transplant. Several hundred graft clones that had expanded were reportedly the source of alpha-beta T cells about two months after transplant. Diversity of TCRbeta at day 60 was high in some patients, arising from surviving recipient T cells and thymic progenitors.

The sample consisted of PBMCs, mostly from graft donor cells, taken 60 days after TCRalphabeta/CD19-depleted stem cell transplant. This TCR was sampled from a female patient aged 2-15 years who had a stem cell transplant for Fanconi anemia, so the T cells may come from the graft donor.

The CDR3 protein is CASWDTNTGELFF. As DNA, the CDR3 is TGTGCCAGTTGGGACACGAACACCGGGGAGCTGTTTTTT. The J gene is TRBJ2-2, the V gene TRBV28; a weak D match, TRBD1 (6 bases). Germline assignment: CDR1 MDHEN and CDR2 SYDVKM. V shed 9 bases and J shed 0 bases, with 8 bases lying between them. The CDR3 totals 13 residues.